The next 25 T cell receptor beta chains were all read from a single sample in a study of neurological immune-mediated disorders. Each CDR3 protein gets one entry after TCRdb re-called the 5' RACE reads with MiXCR. The table includes over 40,000 distinct CDR3 sequences, under 6.5% detected once. Sequenced material: CD4+ T cells from blood. The receptors derive from a middle-aged woman in good health.

Ten or more counts support this clonotype. The chain uses TRBV3-1 and TRBJ2-1, with 9 bases that match TRBD2. The V segment lost 1 base and the J segment 0 bases; nucleotides outside the gene matches: 16. The CDR3 has 21 amino acids. Per the germline V gene, CDR1 is LGHDT and CDR2 is YNNKEL (reference sequence). The CDR3 DNA sequence: TGTGCCAGCAGCCAAGGGGATTGGGGTCTAGCGGGATTGAGCTCCTACAATGAGCAGTTCTTC. This codes for CASSQGDWGLAGLSSYNEQFF.

The genes are TRBV10-3 and TRBJ2-6; D is ambiguous. Germline CDR1 ENHRY, CDR2 SYGVKD. The CDR3 length is 14 residues. V lost 0 bases, J lost 7 bases, and 7 bases lay in between. The CDR3 DNA reads as TGTGCCATCAGTGAGTCAGGAAGCGCCAACGTCCTGACTTTC. Encoded protein: CAISESGSANVLTF.

The sample holds many counts of this clonotype. J is TRBJ1-6 and V is TRBV15; D call uncertain. Germline V gene sequence: CDR1 LNHNV, CDR2 YYDKDF (reference sequence). V was trimmed by 1 base and J by 14 bases, leaving 12 bases between them. The CDR3 extends over 13 amino acids. The chain's CDR3 is CATSRVGDGALHF. CDR3 DNA sequence: TGTGCCACCAGCAGAGTCGGAGACGGAGCCCTCCACTTT.

There are many counts of this clonotype. The chain combines TRBV29-1 with TRBJ2-5; D is possibly TRBD2 (5 bases). The V gene's germline CDR1 is SQVTM and CDR2 ANQGSEA. Trimming left V 6 bases short and J 5 bases short, with 13 bases between. The CDR3 is 12 amino acids. This chain's CDR3 is CSVSLGQETQYF. DNA of the CDR3: TGCAGCGTATCACTAGGCCAGGAGACCCAGTACTTC.

The sample holds many counts of this clonotype. The rearrangement uses TRBV5-1 and TRBJ2-3; D perhaps matches TRBD1 (6 bases). Germline V lookup: CDR1 SGHRS, CDR2 YFSETQ. This CDR3 spans 15 amino acids. The V end was cut by 1 base, the J end by 0 bases, with 9 bases between. CDR3 coding DNA: TGCGCCAGCAGCTTGACAGGGCCTAGCACAGATACGCAGTATTTT. Its protein product is CASSLTGPSTDTQYF.

This clonotype came up many times. V and J are TRBV18 and TRBJ1-1, with 9 nucleotides matching TRBD1. CDR3 size: 14 residues. With V trimmed by 5 bases and J by 3 bases, 4 bases remained unmatched. In germline, CDR1 is KGHSH, CDR2 LQKENI. In nucleotides, the CDR3 is TGTGCCAGCTCATCCCGACAGGGGGACACTGAAGCTTTCTTT. Protein product: CASSSRQGDTEAFF.

At least ten counts were recorded for this clonotype. The chain joins TRBV4-1 to TRBJ2-1; D remains ambiguous. Trimming pared 4 bases from V and 0 bases from J, leaving 10 bases between. CDR1 is MGHRA and CDR2 is YSYEKL in the germline V gene. This CDR3 is built from 15 residues. The CDR3 sequence is CASSPVRSSYNEQFF. For the CDR3, the DNA is TGCGCCAGCAGCCCCGTGCGAAGCTCCTACAATGAGCAGTTCTTC.

Remarks on this clonotype: Possible read error: a much larger clone is one base away. The rearrangement joins TRBV7-3 to TRBJ1-1, with D maybe TRBD1 (6 bases). This CDR3 region has 14 residues. In germline, CDR1 is SGHTA, CDR2 FQGTGA. In DNA form, the CDR3 reads TGTGACAGCAGCGCCCAGGGGACGAGAACTGAAGCTTTCTTT. Protein: CDSSAQGTRTEAFF.

The sample holds many counts of this clonotype. The chain employs TRBV20-1 and TRBJ1-6; D gene ambiguous. The V gene lost 0 bases and the J gene lost 9 bases, with 3 bases spanning the gap. There are 11 residues in the CDR3. Germline CDR1 and CDR2: DFQATT and SNEGSKA (reference sequence). In DNA form, the CDR3 reads TGCAGTGCTAGAGAGGGTTCACCCCTCCACTTT. Its translation is CSAREGSPLHF.

This clonotype appeared many times. The chain recombines TRBV3-1 with TRBJ2-7; 11 positions match TRBD2. Looked up from germline, CDR1 is LGHDT and CDR2 is YNNKEL (reference sequence). Unmatched junction bases numbered 5, after V lost 6 bases and J lost 1 base. The CDR3 is made up of 15 amino acids. DNA for the CDR3: TGTGCCAGCAGAGGAGTAGCGGGAGGGTCCTACGAGCAGTACTTC. Protein product: CASRGVAGGSYEQYF.

Many counts were recorded for this clonotype. The chain uses TRBV5-1 and TRBJ2-1; 7 nucleotides agree with TRBD1. CDR1 is SGHRS and CDR2 is YFSETQ in the germline V gene. Unmatched junction bases numbered 5, after V lost 3 bases and J lost 8 bases. The CDR3 totals 13 residues. CDR3 in amino acids: CASSSTGADEQFF. DNA of the CDR3: TGCGCCAGCAGCTCTACAGGGGCGGATGAGCAGTTCTTC.

This clonotype appeared many times. V is TRBV18 and J is TRBJ2-7; 8 nucleotides match TRBD1. The germline CDR1 and CDR2 sequences are KGHSH and LQKENI. The trim removed 4 bases at V and 2 bases at J, leaving 4 bases unmatched. This CDR3 spans 14 amino acids. CDR3: CASSQRTGTYEQYF. The CDR3 nucleotides are TGTGCCAGCTCACAGAGGACAGGGACCTACGAGCAGTACTTC. Full variable domain (outside the CDR3, taken from reference TRBV18 and TRBJ2-7): NAGVMQNPRHLVRRRGQEARLRCSPMKGHSHVYWYRQLPEEGLKFMVYLQKENIIDESGMPKERFSAEFPKEGPSILRIQQVVRGDSAAYFCASSQRTGTYEQYFGPGTRLTVT.

In its sample, this clonotype was seen many times. The chain carries TRBV6-5 and TRBJ2-2; D might be TRBD1 (5 bases). CDR3 length: 15 amino acids. CDR1 and CDR2 from the germline V gene are MNHEY and SVGAGI. V gave up 6 bases and J gave up 2 bases, with 13 bases separating them. CDR3: CASSNRGFNTGELFF. The CDR3 nucleotides read TGTGCCAGCAGCAATAGGGGTTTTAACACCGGGGAGCTGTTTTTT.

In its sample, this clonotype was seen many times. The rearrangement links TRBV24-1 to TRBJ2-1, with 11 bases aligning to TRBD2. Germline CDR1 and CDR2: KGHDR and SFDVKD. The CDR3 covers 15 residues. The junction had 9 bases not matched to a gene; V was cut back by 9 bases and J by 6 bases. The CDR3 DNA is TGTGCCACCCGCGGGACTAGCGGACACTCCAATGAGCAGTTCTTC. Residues: CATRGTSGHSNEQFF.

Many counts were recorded for this clonotype. The J gene is TRBJ2-7, the V gene TRBV30; 8 positions agree with TRBD2. Germline V gene lookup returns CDR1 GTSNPN and CDR2 SVGIG (reference sequence). Trimming removed 2 bases from V and 5 bases from J; junction bases left unmatched: 8. The CDR3 contains 14 residues. CDR3 nucleotide sequence: TGTGCCTGGAGTTGGAGCGGGAGTACCCACGAGCAGTACTTC. Amino acids: CAWSWSGSTHEQYF.

The chain uses TRBV12-3 or TRBV12-4 and TRBJ2-7, with 8 positions matching TRBD1. V shed 5 bases, J shed 1 base, and the junction held 7 bases outside the gene matches. CDR3 length: 15 residues. In nucleotides, the CDR3 is TGTGCCAGCAGTGTCGGACAGGGTAGGTCCTACGAGCAGTACTTC. It specifies CASSVGQGRSYEQYF.

This clonotype was observed at least ten times. This chain links TRBV2 with TRBJ1-2, with 11 positions matching TRBD1. Germline V gene sequence: CDR1 SNHLY, CDR2 FYNNEI. This CDR3 is built from 12 residues. For the CDR3, the DNA is TGTGGTAGGACAGGGGGCACCTATGGCTACACCTTC. It translates to CGRTGGTYGYTF.

In its sample, this clonotype was seen many times. The rearrangement joins TRBV20-1 to TRBJ2-5; 11 bases align to TRBD2. V lost 3 bases to trimming and J lost 5 bases; unmatched junction nucleotides: 11. Germline V gene lookup returns CDR1 DFQATT and CDR2 SNEGSKA (reference sequence). The CDR3 runs 16 residues. The CDR3 DNA reads TGCAGTGCTAGTAACCTAGCGGGAGGAAGTGCGGAGACCCAGTACTTC. This encodes CSASNLAGGSAETQYF.

This clonotype was observed many times. The genes are TRBV4-2 and TRBJ2-3; 8 nucleotides align to TRBD2. The CDR3 loop spans 15 amino acids. V dropped 1 base and J dropped 6; count of bases not matched to a gene: 6. Germline CDR1 and CDR2: LGHNA and YNFKEQ. The CDR3 coding sequence is TGTGCCAGCAGCCAAGTGAATAGCGGGGCCGATACGCAGTATTTT. This codes for CASSQVNSGADTQYF.

There are many counts of this clonotype. The chain is built from TRBV12-3 or TRBV12-4 and TRBJ2-4; 12 bases map to TRBD2. V shed 5 bases and J 4 bases; nucleotides not matched to a gene: 12. CDR3 size: 18 residues. The CDR3 reads CASSLLLLAGGTKNIQYF. CDR3 coding DNA: TGTGCCAGCAGTCTACTCCTCCTAGCGGGAGGGACAAAAAACATTCAGTACTTC.

This clonotype was counted many times. V gene TRBV5-6 combines with J gene TRBJ1-1; D call uncertain. V lost 4 bases and J 0 bases, leaving 7 bases between the germline ends. CDR1 and CDR2 from the germline V gene are SGHDT and YYEEEE. The CDR3 contains 13 residues. The chain's CDR3 is CASSEKMNTEAFF. The CDR3 DNA sequence: TGTGCCAGCAGCGAGAAAATGAACACTGAAGCTTTCTTT.

This clonotype has at least ten counts. The rearrangement joins TRBV20-1 to TRBJ1-2; TRBD1 might be the D (6 bases). Trimming removed 0 bases from V and 10 bases from J, with 24 bases in between. CDR1 and CDR2 (germline): DFQATT, SNEGSKA (reference sequence). The CDR3 is made up of 16 amino acids. The CDR3 is CSARDGLRGEASDYTF. DNA of the CDR3: TGCAGTGCTAGAGATGGTCTGAGGGGGGAGGCATCTGACTACACCTTC.

This clonotype was picked up many times. The chain uses TRBV29-1 and TRBJ1-6; no clear D. The germline V gene encodes CDR1 SQVTM and CDR2 ANQGSEA. The germline V and J ends were trimmed by 5 bases and 3 bases, with 8 bases remaining between them. CDR3 length: 13 amino acids. As DNA, the CDR3 is TGCAGCGTTCAATGGAACTATAATTCACCCCTCCACTTT. Translating gives CSVQWNYNSPLHF. Full variable domain (outside the CDR3, taken from reference TRBV29-1 and TRBJ1-6): SAVISQKPSRDICQRGTSLTIQCQVDSQVTMMFWYRQQPGQSLTLIATANQGSEATYESGFVIDKFPISRPNLTFSTLTVSNMSPEDSSIYLCSVQWNYNSPLHFGNGTRLTVT.

This clonotype was seen ten or more times. This rearrangement joins TRBV5-6 to TRBJ2-7; D tentatively fits TRBD1 or TRBD2 (6 bases each). Trimming pared 1 base from V and 8 bases from J, leaving 13 bases between. The germline gives CDR1 SGHDT, CDR2 YYEEEE. This CDR3 is built from 13 residues. The CDR3 spells CASSLRGREQQYF. In DNA form, the CDR3 reads TGTGCCAGCAGCTTGCGGGGGCGTGAACAGCAGTACTTC.

This clonotype was counted many times. This sequence joins TRBV24-1 and TRBJ2-5; the match to TRBD2 covers 8 bases. The CDR3 runs 15 residues. The ends lost 7 bases at V and 2 bases at J; junction bases unmatched: 8. Germline CDR1 and CDR2: KGHDR and SFDVKD. CDR3 sequence reads: CATSPRGRKQETQYF. The CDR3 nucleotides read TGTGCCACCAGCCCCCGCGGGAGGAAACAAGAGACCCAGTACTTC.